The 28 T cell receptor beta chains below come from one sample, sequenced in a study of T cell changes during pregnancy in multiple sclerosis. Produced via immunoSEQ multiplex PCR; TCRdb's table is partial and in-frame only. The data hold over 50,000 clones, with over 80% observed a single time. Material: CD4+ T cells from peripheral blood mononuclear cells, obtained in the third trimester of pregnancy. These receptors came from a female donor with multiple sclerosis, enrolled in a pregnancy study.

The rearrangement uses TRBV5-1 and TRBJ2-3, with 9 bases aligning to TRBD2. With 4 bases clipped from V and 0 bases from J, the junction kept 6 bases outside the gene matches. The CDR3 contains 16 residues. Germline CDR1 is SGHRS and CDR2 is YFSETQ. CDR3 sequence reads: CASSLIAGVSTDTQYF. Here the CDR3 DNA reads TGCGCCAGCAGCCTGATAGCGGGGGTCAGCACAGATACGCAGTATTTT. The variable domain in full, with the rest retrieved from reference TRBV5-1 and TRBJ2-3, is KAGVTQTPRYLIKTRGQQVTLSCSPISGHRSVSWYQQTPGQGLQFLFEYFSETQRNKGNFPGRFSGRQFSNSRSEMNVSTLELGDSALYLCASSLIAGVSTDTQYFGPGTRLTVL.

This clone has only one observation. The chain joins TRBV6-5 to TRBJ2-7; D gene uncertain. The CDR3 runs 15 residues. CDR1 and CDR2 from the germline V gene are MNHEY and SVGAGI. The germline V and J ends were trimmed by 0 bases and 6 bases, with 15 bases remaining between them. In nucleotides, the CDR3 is TGTGCCAGCAGTTACTCGAGCCTCTTGAATGGCGAGCAGTACTTC. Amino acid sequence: CASSYSSLLNGEQYF.

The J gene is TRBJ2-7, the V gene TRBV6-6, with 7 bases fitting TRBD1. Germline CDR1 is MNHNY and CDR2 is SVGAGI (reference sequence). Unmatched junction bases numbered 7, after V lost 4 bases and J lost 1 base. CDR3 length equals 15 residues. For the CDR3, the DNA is TGTGCCAGCAGTTTAGGGACAGTTGGTTCCTACGAGCAGTACTTC. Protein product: CASSLGTVGSYEQYF.

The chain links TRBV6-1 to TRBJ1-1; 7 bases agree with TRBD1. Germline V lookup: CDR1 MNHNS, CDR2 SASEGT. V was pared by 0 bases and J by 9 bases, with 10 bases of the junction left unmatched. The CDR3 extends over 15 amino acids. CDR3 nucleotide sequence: TGTGCCAGCAGTGAAGCGAGGGGGACAGCATTTAAAGCTTTCTTT. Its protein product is CASSEARGTAFKAFF.

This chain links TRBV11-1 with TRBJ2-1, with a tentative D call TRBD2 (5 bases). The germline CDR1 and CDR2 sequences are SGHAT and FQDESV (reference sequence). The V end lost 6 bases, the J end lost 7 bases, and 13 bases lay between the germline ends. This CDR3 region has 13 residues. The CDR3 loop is CASSPFRENEQFF. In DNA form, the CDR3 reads TGTGCCAGCAGTCCGTTCCGGGAAAATGAGCAGTTCTTC.

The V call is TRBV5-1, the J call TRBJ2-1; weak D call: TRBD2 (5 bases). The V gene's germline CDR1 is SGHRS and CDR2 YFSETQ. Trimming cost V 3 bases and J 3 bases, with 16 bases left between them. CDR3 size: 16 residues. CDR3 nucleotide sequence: TGCGCCAGCAGCTGGGCAGGTGGGAGCGGCTACAATGAGCAGTTCTTC. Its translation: CASSWAGGSGYNEQFF.

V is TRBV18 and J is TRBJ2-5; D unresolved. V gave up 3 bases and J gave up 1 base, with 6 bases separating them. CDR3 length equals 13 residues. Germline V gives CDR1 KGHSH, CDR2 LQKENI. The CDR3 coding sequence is TGTGCCAGCTCACCTCAGTCCCAAGAGACCCAGTACTTC. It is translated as CASSPQSQETQYF.

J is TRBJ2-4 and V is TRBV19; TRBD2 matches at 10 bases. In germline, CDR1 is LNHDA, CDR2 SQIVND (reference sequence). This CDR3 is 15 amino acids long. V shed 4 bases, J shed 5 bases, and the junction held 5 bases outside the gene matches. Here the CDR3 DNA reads TGTGCCAGTAGTACTAGCGGGAGATTTCAAAACATTCAGTACTTC. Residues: CASSTSGRFQNIQYF.

The CDR3 bases are TGTGCCAGCAGTTACTCGATGGCTAGCGGGAAGTATGAGCAGTTCTTC. Protein product: CASSYSMASGKYEQFF. This rearrangement joins TRBV6-5 to TRBJ2-1; 9 nucleotides agree with TRBD2. This CDR3 has 16 amino acids. Germline V gives CDR1 MNHEY, CDR2 SVGAGI. Trimming took 0 bases from V and 8 from J; bases not matched to a gene: 8.

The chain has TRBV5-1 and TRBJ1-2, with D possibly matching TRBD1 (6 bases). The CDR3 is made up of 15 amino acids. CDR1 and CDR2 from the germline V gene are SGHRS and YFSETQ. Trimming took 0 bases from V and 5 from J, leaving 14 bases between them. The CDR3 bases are TGCGCCAGCAGCTTGGAAGGGGGTTCACAGTATGGCTACACCTTC. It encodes CASSLEGGSQYGYTF.

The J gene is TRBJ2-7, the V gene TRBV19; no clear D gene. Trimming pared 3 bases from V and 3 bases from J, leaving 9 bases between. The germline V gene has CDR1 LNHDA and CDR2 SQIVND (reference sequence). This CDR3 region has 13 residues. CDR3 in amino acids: CASSILGDYEQYF. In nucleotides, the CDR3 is TGTGCCAGTAGTATTTTGGGCGACTACGAGCAGTACTTC. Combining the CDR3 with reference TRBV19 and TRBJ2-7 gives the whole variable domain DGGITQSPKYLFRKEGQNVTLSCEQNLNHDAMYWYRQDPGQGLRLIYYSQIVNDFQKGDIAEGYSVSREKKESFPLTVTSAQKNPTAFYLCASSILGDYEQYFGPGTRLTVT.

The CDR3 DNA follows: TGTGCCAGCAGTTCGCTGGCTCTCGGGGGCTATGGCTACACCTTC. Amino acids: CASSSLALGGYGYTF. The rearrangement joins TRBV6-5 to TRBJ1-2; a weak D match, TRBD1 (5 bases). Germline loops: CDR1 MNHEY, CDR2 SVGAGI. V lost 4 bases, J lost 4 bases, and 16 bases lay in between. The CDR3 runs 15 residues.

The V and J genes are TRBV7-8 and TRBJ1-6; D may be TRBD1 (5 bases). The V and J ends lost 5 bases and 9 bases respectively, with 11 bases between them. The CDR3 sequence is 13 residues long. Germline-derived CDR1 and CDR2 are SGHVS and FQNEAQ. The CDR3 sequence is CASSKSQGSPLHF. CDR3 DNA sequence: TGTGCCAGCAGCAAAAGCCAGGGTTCACCCCTCCACTTT.

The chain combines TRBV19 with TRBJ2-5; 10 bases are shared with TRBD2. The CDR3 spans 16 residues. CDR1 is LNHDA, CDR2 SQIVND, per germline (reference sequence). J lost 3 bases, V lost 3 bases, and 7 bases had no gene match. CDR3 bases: TGTGCCAGTAGTATCCGCCGGACTAGCGGAGAAGAGACCCAGTACTTC. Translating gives CASSIRRTSGEETQYF. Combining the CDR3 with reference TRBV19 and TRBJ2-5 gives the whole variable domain DGGITQSPKYLFRKEGQNVTLSCEQNLNHDAMYWYRQDPGQGLRLIYYSQIVNDFQKGDIAEGYSVSREKKESFPLTVTSAQKNPTAFYLCASSIRRTSGEETQYFGPGTRLLVL.

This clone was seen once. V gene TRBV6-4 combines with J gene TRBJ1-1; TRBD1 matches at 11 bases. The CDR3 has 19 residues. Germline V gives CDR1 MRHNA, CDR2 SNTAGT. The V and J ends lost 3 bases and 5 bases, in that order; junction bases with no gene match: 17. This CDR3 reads CASSEDGQGAWHVWTEAFF. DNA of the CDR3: TGTGCCAGCAGTGAGGACGGACAGGGGGCCTGGCATGTGTGGACTGAAGCTTTCTTT.

The CDR3 reads CASSPYQGSSYNEQFF. In DNA, the CDR3 is TGTGCCAGCTCTCCTTACCAGGGGAGCTCCTACAATGAGCAGTTCTTC. V is TRBV18 and J is TRBJ2-1; D possibly corresponds to TRBD1 (6 bases). V was cut by 6 bases and J by 0 bases, with 15 bases left in between. The germline gives CDR1 KGHSH, CDR2 LQKENI. The CDR3 extends over 16 amino acids.

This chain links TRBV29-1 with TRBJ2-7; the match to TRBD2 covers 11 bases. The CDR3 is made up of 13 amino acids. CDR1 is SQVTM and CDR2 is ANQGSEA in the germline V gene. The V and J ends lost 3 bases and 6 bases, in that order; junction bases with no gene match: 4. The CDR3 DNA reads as TGCAGCGTTGATCTAGCGGGAGGTGGCGAGCAGTACTTC. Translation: CSVDLAGGGEQYF.

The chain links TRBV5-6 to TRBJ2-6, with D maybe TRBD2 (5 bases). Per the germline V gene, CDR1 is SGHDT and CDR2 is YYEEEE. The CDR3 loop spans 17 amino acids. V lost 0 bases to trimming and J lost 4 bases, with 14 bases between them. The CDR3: CASSLEVGVAGANVLTF. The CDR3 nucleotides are TGTGCCAGCAGCTTGGAAGTCGGGGTGGCCGGGGCCAACGTCCTGACTTTC.

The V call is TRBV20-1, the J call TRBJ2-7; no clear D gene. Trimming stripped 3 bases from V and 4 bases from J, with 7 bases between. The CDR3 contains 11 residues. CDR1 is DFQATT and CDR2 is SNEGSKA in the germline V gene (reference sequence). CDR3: CSASSEYEQYF. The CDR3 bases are TGCAGTGCTAGTTCGGAGTACGAGCAGTACTTC.

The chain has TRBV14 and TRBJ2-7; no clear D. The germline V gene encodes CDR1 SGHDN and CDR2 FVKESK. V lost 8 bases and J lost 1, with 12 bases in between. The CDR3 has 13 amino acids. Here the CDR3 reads CASRLGGSYEQYF. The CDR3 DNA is TGTGCCAGCCGGCTAGGCGGTTCCTACGAGCAGTACTTC.

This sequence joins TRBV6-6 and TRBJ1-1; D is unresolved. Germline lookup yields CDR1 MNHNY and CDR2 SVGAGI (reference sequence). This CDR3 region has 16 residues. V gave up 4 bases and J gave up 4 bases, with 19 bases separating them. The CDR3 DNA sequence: TGTGCCAGCAGTTCCCCCTTGGGTTTTGCGGGCACTGAAGCTTTCTTT. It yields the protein CASSSPLGFAGTEAFF.

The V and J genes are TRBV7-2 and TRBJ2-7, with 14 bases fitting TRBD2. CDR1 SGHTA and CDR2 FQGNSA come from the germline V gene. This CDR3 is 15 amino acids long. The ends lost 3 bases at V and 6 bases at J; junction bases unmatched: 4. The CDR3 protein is CASSFRLAGGPEQYF. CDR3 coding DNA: TGTGCCAGCAGCTTCAGACTAGCGGGAGGGCCCGAGCAGTACTTC.

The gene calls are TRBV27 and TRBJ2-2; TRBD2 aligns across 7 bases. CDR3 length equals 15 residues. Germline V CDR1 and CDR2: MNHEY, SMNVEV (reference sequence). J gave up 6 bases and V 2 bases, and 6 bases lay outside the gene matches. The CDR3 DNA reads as TGTGCCAGCAGTTTAAAGGGGAGGGCGGCCGGGGAGCTGTTTTTT. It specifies CASSLKGRAAGELFF.

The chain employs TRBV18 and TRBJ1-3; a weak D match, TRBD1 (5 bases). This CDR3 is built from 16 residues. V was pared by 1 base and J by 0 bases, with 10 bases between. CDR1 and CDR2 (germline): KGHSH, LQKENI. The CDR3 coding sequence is TGTGCCAGCTCACCACTTCCAGGGTACTCTGGAAACACCATATATTTT. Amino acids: CASSPLPGYSGNTIYF.

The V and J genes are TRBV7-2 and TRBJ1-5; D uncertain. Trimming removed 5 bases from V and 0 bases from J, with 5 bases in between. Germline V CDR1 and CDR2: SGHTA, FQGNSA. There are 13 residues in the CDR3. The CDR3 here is CASSASSNQPQHF. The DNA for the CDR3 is TGTGCCAGCAGCGCGAGTAGCAATCAGCCCCAGCATTTT.

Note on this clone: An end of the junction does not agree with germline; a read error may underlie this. The CDR3 DNA sequence: TGCAGCGTTGAAGATCCCGGGGTAGAAGGTTGCTTT. Translated, it gives CSVEDPGVEGCF. The genes are TRBV29-1 and TRBJ1-1; no firm D call. Germline V lookup: CDR1 SQVTM, CDR2 ANQGSEA. This CDR3 contains 12 residues.

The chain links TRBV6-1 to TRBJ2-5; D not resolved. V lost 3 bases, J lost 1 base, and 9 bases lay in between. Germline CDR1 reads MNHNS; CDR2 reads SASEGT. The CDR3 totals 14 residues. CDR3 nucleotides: TGTGCCAGCAGTGATCCAGGCCGCCAAGAGACCCAGTACTTC. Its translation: CASSDPGRQETQYF.

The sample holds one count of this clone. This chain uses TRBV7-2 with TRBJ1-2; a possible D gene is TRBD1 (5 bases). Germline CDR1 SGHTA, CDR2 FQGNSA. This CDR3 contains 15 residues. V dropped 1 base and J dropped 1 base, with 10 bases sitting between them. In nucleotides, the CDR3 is TGTGCCAGCAGCTTAGGGGGGGGAAATAACTATGGCTACACCTTC. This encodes CASSLGGGNNYGYTF.